This TCR beta chain was identified during a study of post-analysis software for immune sequencing data. TCR beta libraries were prepared from cDNA with unique molecular identifiers. Starting from roughly 1 to 10 million T cells, the study yielded approximately 500,000 cDNA molecules. TCRdb reprocessed the PCR reads with MiXCR, giving one entry per CDR3 protein. This table has hundreds of thousands of distinct CDR3 sequences, 44% appearing once. Sequencing used blood. This receptor was identified in a girl aged 10-17 years with multiple sclerosis.

The CDR3 DNA is TGTGCCAGCAGCTTCACGACTAGCGGGAGTGGAGAGACCCAGTACTTC. This gives the protein CASSFTTSGSGETQYF. The chain has TRBV7-8 and TRBJ2-7; 12 nucleotides match TRBD2. The J call could be wrong; TRBJ2-5 is a better fit for the DNA end. CDR1 is SGHVS and CDR2 is FQNEAQ in the germline V gene. The CDR3 is 16 residues long.